This T cell receptor beta chain was obtained from a study of blood T cell repertoires in COVID-19. Study details: From T cells, B-cell-depleted T cells, or PBMCs came the material, which was cDNA or gDNA.

In the source study's methods: Estimates of nucleated cell counts were drawn from the amplification of reference gene primers. Produced via immunoSEQ multiplex PCR; TCRdb's table is partial and in-frame only. The DNA was the basis for D and trimming; V, J and clone size are from that table. The sample shows 200,000 to 250,000 clones, roughly 89% of them seen only once. The sequence came from a man aged 18-30 years with acute COVID-19. Input material: PBMCs or T cells enriched from blood (not recorded which).

The CDR3 protein is CASSATVRSYNEQFF. For the CDR3, the DNA is TGTGCCAGCAGCGCCACAGTACGCTCCTACAATGAGCAGTTCTTC. This chain connects TRBV9 to TRBJ2-1; D is unclear. V was clipped by 3 bases and J by 0 bases, with 10 bases between them. Germline V gene sequence: CDR1 SGDLS, CDR2 YYNGEE. This CDR3 contains 15 residues. Supplemented by reference TRBV9 and TRBJ2-1, the full variable domain reads DSGVTQTPKHLITATGQRVTLRCSPRSGDLSVYWYQQSLDQGLQFLIQYYNGEERAKGNILERFSAQQFPDLHSELNLSSLELGDSALYFCASSATVRSYNEQFFGPGTRLTVL.